One sample yielded the 3 T cell receptor beta chains listed below, sequenced in a study of vaccination effects on CD4 cells after COVID-19. Sequenced by immunoSEQ multiplex PCR; TCRdb stores in-frame clones only, minus some. The data show about 22,000 clones, 60% to 80% seen once. These TCRs are of unknown antigen specificity. Before sequencing, viral peptide pools were used by the ViraFEST assay to expand antigen-specific CD4+ T cells. Following 10 days of culture, CD4+ T cells were isolated. PCR showed that the person got SARS-CoV-2 infection at some point between March and December 2020. Sequenced material: CD4+ T cells from PBMCs cultured with SARS-CoV-2 spike peptides, taken before COVID-19 vaccination. The receptor source for this set is a human donor who had a prior SARS-CoV-2 infection.

The chain employs TRBV30 and TRBJ1-6; 8 nucleotides align to TRBD1. The CDR3 sequence is 13 residues long. Per germline, CDR1 GTSNPN and CDR2 SVGIG (reference sequence). J gave up 8 bases and V 3 bases, and 3 bases lay outside the gene matches. The CDR3 protein is CAWSPGGDSPLHF. CDR3 DNA: TGTGCCTGGAGCCCAGGGGGCGATTCACCCCTCCACTTT. The full variable domain, completed using reference TRBV30 and TRBJ1-6, is SQTIHQWPATLVQPVGSPLSLECTVEGTSNPNLYWYRQAAGRGLQLLFYSVGIGQISSEVPQNLSASRPQDRQFILSSKKLLLSDSGFYLCAWSPGGDSPLHFGNGTRLTVT.

The J gene is TRBJ2-5, the V gene TRBV11-2, with D perhaps being TRBD1 or TRBD2 (5 bases each). The CDR3 is 14 residues long. Between the trimmed V and J ends, which lost 6 bases and 1 base, there was a span of 12 bases. Germline CDR1 and CDR2: SGHAT and FQNNGV. The CDR3 loop reads CASRVGASQETQYF. In nucleotides, the CDR3 is TGTGCCAGCAGGGTCGGGGCCAGCCAAGAGACCCAGTACTTC. Drawing the rest from reference TRBV11-2 and TRBJ2-5, the complete variable domain is EAGVAQSPRYKIIEKRQSVAFWCNPISGHATLYWYQQILGQGPKLLIQFQNNGVVDDSQLPKDRFSAERLKGVDSTLKIQPAKLEDSAVYLCASRVGASQETQYFGPGTRLLVL.

The V and J genes are TRBV15 and TRBJ2-7; 8 positions agree with TRBD1. This CDR3 contains 14 residues. V lost 2 bases, J lost 2 bases, and 2 bases stayed unmatched. Germline V lookup: CDR1 LNHNV, CDR2 YYDKDF (reference sequence). The CDR3 DNA sequence: TGTGCCACCAGCAGAAGGACAGGGCCCTACGAGCAGTACTTC. Residues: CATSRRTGPYEQYF.